This TCR beta chain was found in a study of cytomegalovirus exposure and HLA in healthy donors. Study-level results: Judged likely to be a sequencing artifact was a cluster of highly shared sequence variants. The study recorded 160 or so TCR beta chains that were cytomegalovirus-associated.

The length of the CDR3 is 13 residues. Germline V gives CDR1 WSHSY, CDR2 SAAADI. V lost 5 bases and J 1 base, leaving 8 bases between the germline ends. This PCR relied on a set of 60 Vbeta primers and 13 Jbeta primers. The protocol was immunoSEQ multiplex PCR, while the TCRdb copy is restricted to in-frame clones and leaves out a portion. The table records some 130,000 clones, 83% of them present only once. Nominal health characterized the donors when sampled, though unrecorded immune exposures were likely. With respect to this clone: Its matching antigen is unknown.

This TCR came from a girl aged 2 to 10 in good health and CMV-seronegative. The J gene is TRBJ2-5, the V gene TRBV10-2, with a weak D call TRBD2 (6 bases). Sequences were obtained from PBMCs. CDR3 sequence (DNA): TGCGCCAGCAGTTCGGGGGTCCAAGAGACCCAGTACTTC. It yields the protein CASSSGVQETQYF.